These 18 T cell receptor beta chains were all obtained from the same sample, sequenced in a study of graft-versus-host responses after intestinal transplantation. The table came from immunoSEQ multiplex PCR; TCRdb's copy has only in-frame clones and leaves some out. The sample carries about 100,000 clones, 75% to 95% recorded once. No antigen has been assigned to these receptors. The sample here was unstimulated CD8+ T cells sorted from spleen or lymph node cells, taken before intestinal transplant. The receptors were gathered from a human donor who received an intestinal transplant.

The chain is built from TRBV2 and TRBJ2-7; the D gene is possibly TRBD2 (5 bases). The length of the CDR3 is 13 residues. V was pared by 7 bases and J by 0 bases, with 10 bases between. Per the germline V gene, CDR1 is SNHLY and CDR2 is FYNNEI. The CDR3 nucleotides are TGTGCCAGCACCCCCGGGAACTCCTACGAGCAGTACTTC. Its protein is CASTPGNSYEQYF. The whole variable domain, filled in from reference TRBV2 and TRBJ2-7, reads EPEVTQTPSHQVTQMGQEVILRCVPISNHLYFYWYRQILGQKVEFLVSFYNNEISEKSEIFDDQFSVERPDGSNFTLKIRSTKLEDSAMYFCASTPGNSYEQYFGPGTRLTVT.

This chain joins TRBV4-1 and TRBJ2-7; D uncertain. Germline CDR1 MGHRA, CDR2 YSYEKL. The CDR3 loop spans 15 amino acids. V was cut by 4 bases and J by 4 bases, with 17 bases left in between. This chain's CDR3 is CASSPVEGSGYEQYF. The CDR3 region has the DNA TGCGCCAGCAGCCCAGTCGAAGGGTCCGGTTACGAGCAGTACTTC.

The chain has TRBV2 and TRBJ1-3; D may be TRBD1 (5 bases). The length of the CDR3 is 14 residues. CDR1 is SNHLY and CDR2 is FYNNEI in the germline V gene. The V end lost 2 bases, the J end lost 8 bases, and 13 bases lay between the germline ends. The CDR3 reads CASSEIQEGHTIYF. Here the CDR3 DNA reads TGTGCCAGCAGTGAAATACAGGAGGGACACACCATATATTTT.

The rearrangement links TRBV6-5 to TRBJ1-2; D is unclear. The CDR3 loop spans 14 amino acids. V was clipped by 0 bases and J by 6 bases, with 11 bases between them. Per germline, CDR1 MNHEY and CDR2 SVGAGI. As DNA, the CDR3 is TGTGCCAGCAGTTACTCTGCAGGCTTAAATGGCTACACCTTC. Its translation: CASSYSAGLNGYTF.

The chain links TRBV5-5 to TRBJ2-7; D unresolved. Per germline, CDR1 SGHKS and CDR2 YYEKEE (reference sequence). The CDR3 consists of 15 residues. Between the trimmed V and J ends, which lost 4 bases and 2 bases, there was a span of 16 bases. The CDR3 spells CASSTWLGEAYEQYF. The CDR3 bases are TGTGCCAGCAGCACGTGGTTGGGTGAGGCCTACGAGCAGTACTTC.

The chain carries TRBV6-1 and TRBJ2-7; D might be TRBD2 (5 bases). From germline, CDR1 is MNHNS and CDR2 SASEGT. Trimming stripped 3 bases from V and 3 bases from J, with 12 bases between. The CDR3 totals 14 residues. The CDR3 DNA reads as TGTGCCAGCAGTGATAGCGCACTATTCTACGAGCAGTACTTC. Amino acid sequence: CASSDSALFYEQYF.

The chain uses TRBV11-2 and TRBJ2-7, with 9 nucleotides matching TRBD1. The CDR3 is 14 residues long. The V and J ends lost 5 bases and 2 bases, in that order; junction bases with no gene match: 4. Germline lookup yields CDR1 SGHAT and CDR2 FQNNGV. CDR3 region: CASSTGTGTYEQYF. The CDR3 bases are TGTGCCAGCAGCACCGGGACAGGGACCTACGAGCAGTACTTC.

This sequence joins TRBV14 and TRBJ2-7, with a possible D match to TRBD2 (6 bases). Between the trimmed V and J ends, which lost 6 bases and 4 bases, there was a span of 13 bases. The germline gives CDR1 SGHDN, CDR2 FVKESK. This CDR3 region has 13 residues. CDR3 region: CASSSGSFYEQYF. Here the CDR3 DNA reads TGTGCCAGCAGTAGCGGCAGCTTTTACGAGCAGTACTTC.

V is TRBV5-4 and J is TRBJ2-1, with TRBD2 as a possible D gene (6 bases). V lost 0 bases to trimming and J lost 8 bases, with 9 bases between them. Germline loops: CDR1 SGHNT, CDR2 YYREEE (reference sequence). This CDR3 spans 13 amino acids. CDR3 amino acids: CASSLGGRYEQFF. In DNA form, the CDR3 reads TGTGCCAGCAGCTTGGGGGGGAGGTATGAGCAGTTCTTC.

The rearrangement links TRBV6-5 to TRBJ1-4; D gene unclear. Germline V gene data show CDR1 as MNHEY and CDR2 as SVGAGI. V was trimmed by 4 bases and J by 8 bases, leaving 8 bases between them. This CDR3 is 12 amino acids long. CDR3 residues: CASSLGGEKLFF. CDR3 sequence (DNA): TGTGCCAGCAGTTTGGGTGGGGAAAAACTGTTTTTT.

The rearrangement links TRBV4-1 to TRBJ2-7; possible D gene TRBD2, 6 bases. Germline loops: CDR1 MGHRA, CDR2 YSYEKL. This CDR3 contains 13 residues. V was cut by 1 base and J by 5 bases, with 9 bases left in between. The CDR3 nucleotides are TGCGCCAGCAGCCAAGGCGCTAGCGACGAGCAGTACTTC. Translating it yields CASSQGASDEQYF.

This chain connects TRBV6-5 to TRBJ2-5, with D possibly matching TRBD2 (6 bases). Germline V gene sequence: CDR1 MNHEY, CDR2 SVGAGI. The CDR3 contains 13 residues. The V gene lost 1 base and the J gene lost 5 bases, with 8 bases spanning the gap. Here the CDR3 DNA reads TGTGCCAGCAGTTACTTTGCGGGGGAGACCCAGTACTTC. Its protein is CASSYFAGETQYF.

The V gene is TRBV5-1, the J gene TRBJ2-7; 9 positions match TRBD1. CDR3 size: 15 residues. The germline gives CDR1 SGHRS, CDR2 YFSETQ. The junction had 5 bases not matched to a gene; V was cut back by 0 bases and J by 4 bases. The CDR3 DNA reads as TGCGCCAGCAGCTTGGGGACAGGGGACGCATACGAGCAGTACTTC. Translation gives CASSLGTGDAYEQYF.

The genes are TRBV5-1 and TRBJ2-7; the D is unclear. Trimming removed 4 bases from V and 2 bases from J, with 4 bases in between. The length of the CDR3 is 11 residues. Germline V gene data show CDR1 as SGHRS and CDR2 as YFSETQ. CDR3 coding DNA: TGCGCCAGCAGCCCCCCCTACGAGCAGTACTTC. Residues: CASSPPYEQYF.

This chain joins TRBV11-2 and TRBJ2-7, with TRBD2 matching 12 bases. Germline assignment: CDR1 SGHAT and CDR2 FQNNGV. J lost 4 bases, V lost 0 bases, and 13 bases had no gene match. This CDR3 is 19 amino acids long. The CDR3 is CASSLEGLAGNSLNYEQYF. The CDR3, as DNA: TGTGCCAGCAGCTTAGAAGGACTAGCGGGAAATTCCCTAAATTACGAGCAGTACTTC.

The rearrangement joins TRBV7-6 to TRBJ1-4; TRBD1 is a possible D gene (6 bases). There are 15 residues in the CDR3. Trimming took 3 bases from V and 1 from J, leaving 9 bases between them. Germline V gives CDR1 SGHVS, CDR2 FNYEAQ. CDR3 bases: TGTGCCAGCAGCTTGGAAGGGGGAACTAATGAAAAACTGTTTTTT. This codes for CASSLEGGTNEKLFF.

The genes are TRBV6-1 and TRBJ2-4; 7 positions agree with TRBD1. Per germline, CDR1 MNHNS and CDR2 SASEGT. Trimming removed 8 bases from V and 1 base from J; junction bases left unmatched: 8. This CDR3 contains 15 residues. The CDR3 DNA is TGTGCCAGCGCCACAGGGGTTGGGGCCAAAAACATTCAGTACTTC. It translates to CASATGVGAKNIQYF.

Remarks on this clone: Germline and junction disagree at one end, which may indicate a read error. The chain combines TRBV13 with TRBJ1-4; D is unresolved. The CDR3 has 15 amino acids. The germline gives CDR1 PRHDT, CDR2 FYEKMQ (reference sequence). In nucleotides, the CDR3 is TGTGCCAGCAGCTTATGGCCAGCAACTAATGAAAAACCGTTTTTT. Its translation: CASSLWPATNEKPFF. Full variable domain (outside the CDR3, taken from reference TRBV13 and TRBJ1-4): AAGVIQSPRHLIKEKRETATLKCYPIPRHDTVYWYQQGPGQDPQFLISFYEKMQSDKGSIPDRFSAQQFSDYHSELNMSSLELGDSALYFCASSLWPATNEKPFFGSGTQLSVL.